What follows are 19 T cell receptor beta chains derived from one specimen sequenced in a study of cytomegalovirus exposure and HLA in healthy donors. The PCR had 60 Vbeta and 13 Jbeta primers. Here immunoSEQ multiplex PCR was the method, and the copy in TCRdb shows in-frame clones only, minus some. The sample table includes around 130,000 clones. The source material was PBMCs. The receptors stem from a middle-aged woman in good health and CMV-seronegative.

The V and J genes are TRBV27 and TRBJ1-1; 7 bases match TRBD1. Germline lookup yields CDR1 MNHEY and CDR2 SMNVEV (reference sequence). The CDR3 spans 16 residues. Germline trimming cut 2 bases from V and 1 base from J; bases unmatched to any gene: 7. The CDR3 loop is CASSLGYRGGNTEAFF. CDR3 in DNA: TGTGCCAGCAGTTTAGGTTACAGGGGAGGGAACACTGAAGCTTTCTTT.

V is TRBV10-3 and J is TRBJ1-3, with TRBD1 matching over 8 bases. Looked up from germline, CDR1 is ENHRY and CDR2 is SYGVKD. V dropped 6 bases and J dropped 4; count of bases not matched to a gene: 5. The CDR3 has 14 residues. CDR3 bases: TGTGCCATCAGGACGACAGGGGACGGAAACACCATATATTTT. Translating gives CAIRTTGDGNTIYF.

The rearrangement links TRBV19 to TRBJ2-3, with D perhaps TRBD1 (6 bases). The V end was cut by 6 bases, the J end by 6 bases, with 13 bases between. CDR3 length: 13 residues. Germline V lookup: CDR1 LNHDA, CDR2 SQIVND (reference sequence). This CDR3 reads CASRDRTVDTQYF. The CDR3 region has the DNA TGTGCCAGTAGAGACAGGACGGTGGATACGCAGTATTTT.

The chain joins TRBV11-1 to TRBJ1-1; D not resolved. There are 14 residues in the CDR3. Between the trimmed V and J ends, which lost 1 base and 4 bases, there was a span of 10 bases. Germline CDR1 is SGHAT and CDR2 is FQDESV (reference sequence). The CDR3 here is CASSLDLLSTEAFF. CDR3 coding DNA: TGTGCCAGCAGCTTAGATTTACTTTCCACTGAAGCTTTCTTT.

The J gene is TRBJ1-1, the V gene TRBV4-1, with D unresolved. Germline V gene data show CDR1 as MGHRA and CDR2 as YSYEKL. V gave up 5 bases and J gave up 4 bases, with 20 bases separating them. CDR3 size: 16 residues. The CDR3 sequence: CASSSGGGLRVTEAFF. CDR3 coding DNA: TGCGCCAGCAGCTCGGGAGGAGGTTTGCGGGTCACTGAAGCTTTCTTT.

The J gene is TRBJ2-3, the V gene TRBV5-4; D uncertain. Germline V gene data show CDR1 as SGHNT and CDR2 as YYREEE (reference sequence). Between the trimmed V and J ends, which lost 4 bases and 3 bases, there was a span of 12 bases. This CDR3 contains 14 residues. CDR3 loop: CASSGNRKTDTQYF. DNA for the CDR3: TGTGCCAGCAGCGGAAACAGAAAGACAGATACGCAGTATTTT.

The genes are TRBV28 and TRBJ1-2; 12 bases map to TRBD1. The trim removed 6 bases at V and 1 base at J, leaving 9 bases unmatched. The CDR3 totals 17 residues. CDR1 and CDR2 from the germline V gene are MDHEN and SYDVKM. The DNA of the CDR3 is TGTGCCAGCAGCCCCGCCGGGACAGGGGGCCTTAACTATGGCTACACCTTC. This translates into CASSPAGTGGLNYGYTF.

The genes are TRBV7-9 and TRBJ1-2, with D tentatively TRBD1 (6 bases). Between the trimmed V and J ends, which lost 4 bases and 0 bases, there was a span of 18 bases. Germline CDR1 is SEHNR and CDR2 is FQNEAQ (reference sequence). The CDR3 runs to 17 residues. CDR3 region: CASSSRGGGRPNYGYTF. The CDR3, as DNA: TGTGCCAGCAGCTCACGAGGGGGGGGACGTCCTAACTATGGCTACACCTTC.

The chain combines TRBV5-4 with TRBJ2-7, with a weak D call TRBD1 (6 bases). CDR3 length: 13 amino acids. V was cut by 0 bases and J by 7 bases, with 11 bases left in between. Germline values: CDR1 SGHNT, CDR2 YYREEE (reference sequence). CDR3 sequence reads: CASSLGGPGEQYF. The CDR3 nucleotides read TGTGCCAGCAGCTTGGGGGGGCCGGGGGAGCAGTACTTC.

V is TRBV6-6 and J is TRBJ1-4; 7 bases are a match to TRBD1. This CDR3 spans 14 amino acids. Germline CDR1 MNHNY, CDR2 SVGAGI (reference sequence). J gave up 4 bases and V 6 bases, and 5 bases lay outside the gene matches. The CDR3 nucleotides read TGTGCCAGCAGCCTCGGACAGGATAATGAAAAACTGTTTTTT. Its protein is CASSLGQDNEKLFF.

This chain joins TRBV7-2 and TRBJ1-1; D gene uncertain. From germline, CDR1 is SGHTA and CDR2 FQGNSA. V was clipped by 0 bases and J by 5 bases, with 10 bases between them. CDR3 length: 14 amino acids. CDR3 sequence (DNA): TGTGCCAGCAGCTTAGCGCTTACGGGGACTGAAGCTTTCTTT. Translating gives CASSLALTGTEAFF.

This chain uses TRBV7-2 with TRBJ2-4, with D perhaps TRBD1 (6 bases). The V gene's germline CDR1 is SGHTA and CDR2 FQGNSA. V was cut by 5 bases and J by 1 base, with 18 bases left in between. The CDR3 extends over 17 amino acids. CDR3 amino acids: CASSLYQGSTAKNIQYF. CDR3 coding DNA: TGTGCCAGCAGCCTTTACCAGGGGAGTACGGCCAAAAACATTCAGTACTTC.

J is TRBJ1-3 and V is TRBV19; 7 nucleotides line up with TRBD1. The CDR3 covers 15 residues. V lost 10 bases and J lost 0; bases outside the gene matches: 9. Germline V gene data show CDR1 as LNHDA and CDR2 as SQIVND (reference sequence). CDR3 region: CATTRNRGSGNTIYF. The CDR3 coding sequence is TGTGCCACCACCCGAAACAGGGGCTCTGGAAACACCATATATTTT.

The chain has TRBV6-5 and TRBJ1-3; no clear D gene. V lost 7 bases and J lost 0, with 10 bases in between. Per germline, CDR1 MNHEY and CDR2 SVGAGI. The CDR3 is made up of 14 amino acids. CDR3 sequence: CASTEVSSGNTIYF. DNA for the CDR3: TGTGCCAGCACCGAGGTTTCCTCTGGAAACACCATATATTTT.

As concerns this clone: Because it lacks the conserved phenylalanine or tryptophan at the end, this CDR3 is likely a read error. The V gene is TRBV6-1, the J gene TRBJ2-3; D is possibly TRBD2 (6 bases). Trimming cost V 2 bases and J 5 bases, with 11 bases left between them. Germline V CDR1 and CDR2: MNHNS, SASEGT. The CDR3 runs to 14 residues. CDR3 region: CASSEMSGGDTQYL. The CDR3 coding sequence is TGTGCCAGCAGTGAAATGTCCGGGGGAGATACGCAGTATCTT.

This chain connects TRBV18 to TRBJ1-4; D call uncertain. In germline, CDR1 is KGHSH, CDR2 LQKENI. With 0 bases removed from V and 10 bases from J, the gap between germline ends came to 6 bases. This CDR3 comprises 12 residues. This chain's CDR3 is CASSPPEGKLFF. The CDR3 DNA reads as TGTGCCAGCTCACCACCTGAGGGAAAACTGTTTTTT.

The V call is TRBV6-4, the J call TRBJ2-1; a weak D match, TRBD1 (6 bases). The CDR3 contains 16 residues. The germline gives CDR1 MRHNA, CDR2 SNTAGT. V lost 2 bases to trimming and J lost 5 bases, with 16 bases between them. The CDR3 protein is CASSDPTGKGDNEQFF. In nucleotides, the CDR3 is TGTGCCAGCAGTGACCCAACAGGGAAAGGAGACAATGAGCAGTTCTTC.

This chain links TRBV27 with TRBJ2-3, with 8 nucleotides matching TRBD2. CDR1 MNHEY and CDR2 SMNVEV come from the germline V gene (reference sequence). This CDR3 spans 14 amino acids. Trimming at V came to 7 bases and at J to 2 bases, leaving 5 bases not matched to a gene. This CDR3 is CASKVAGPTDTQYF. CDR3 sequence (DNA): TGTGCCAGCAAGGTAGCGGGGCCCACAGATACGCAGTATTTT.

The chain carries TRBV27 and TRBJ2-3; D is possibly TRBD1 (5 bases). The CDR3 runs 15 residues. V was cut by 5 bases and J by 6 bases, with 18 bases left in between. The germline V gene encodes CDR1 MNHEY and CDR2 SMNVEV (reference sequence). In nucleotides, the CDR3 is TGTGCCAGCAGTCCCCACCAGCAGGGCCGGGATACGCAGTATTTT. Translated, it gives CASSPHQQGRDTQYF.